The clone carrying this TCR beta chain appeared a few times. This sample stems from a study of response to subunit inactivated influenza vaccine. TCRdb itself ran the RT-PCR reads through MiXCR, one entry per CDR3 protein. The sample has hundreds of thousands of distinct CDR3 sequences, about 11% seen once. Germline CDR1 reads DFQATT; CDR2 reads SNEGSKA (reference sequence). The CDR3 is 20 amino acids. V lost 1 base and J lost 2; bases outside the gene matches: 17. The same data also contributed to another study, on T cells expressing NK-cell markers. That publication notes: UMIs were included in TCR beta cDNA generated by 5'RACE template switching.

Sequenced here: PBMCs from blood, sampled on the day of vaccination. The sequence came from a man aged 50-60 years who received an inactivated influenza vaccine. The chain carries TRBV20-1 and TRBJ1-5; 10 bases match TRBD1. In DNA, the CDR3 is TGCAGTGCTAGAGCCACCCACTCGGGACAGGGGCGTATACGCAATCAGCCCCAGCATTTT. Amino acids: CSARATHSGQGRIRNQPQHF.